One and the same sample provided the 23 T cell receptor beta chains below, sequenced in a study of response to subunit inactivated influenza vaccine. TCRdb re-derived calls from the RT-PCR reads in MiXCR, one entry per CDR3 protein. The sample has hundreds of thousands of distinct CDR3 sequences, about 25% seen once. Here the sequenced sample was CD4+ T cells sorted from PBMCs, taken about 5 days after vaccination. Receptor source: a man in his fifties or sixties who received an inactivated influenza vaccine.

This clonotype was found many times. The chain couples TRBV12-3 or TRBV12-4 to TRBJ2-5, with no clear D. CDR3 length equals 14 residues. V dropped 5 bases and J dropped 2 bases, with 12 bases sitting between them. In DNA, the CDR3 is TGTGCCAGCAGTCCCGGGTTGCGACAAGAGACCCAGTACTTC. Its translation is CASSPGLRQETQYF.

The CDR3: CASSQDRVLDTQYF. The CDR3 DNA is TGTGCCAGCAGCCAAGATCGGGTCTTAGATACGCAGTATTTT. This chain links TRBV4-2 with TRBJ2-3, with D unresolved. In germline, CDR1 is LGHNA, CDR2 YNFKEQ. There are 14 residues in the CDR3. V was clipped by 0 bases and J by 5 bases, with 9 bases between them.

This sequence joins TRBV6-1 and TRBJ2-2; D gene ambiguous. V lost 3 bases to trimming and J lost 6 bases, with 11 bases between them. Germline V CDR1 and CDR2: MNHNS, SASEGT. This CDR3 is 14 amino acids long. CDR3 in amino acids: CASSEHGEAGELFF. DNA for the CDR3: TGTGCCAGCAGTGAGCACGGAGAGGCCGGGGAGCTGTTTTTT.

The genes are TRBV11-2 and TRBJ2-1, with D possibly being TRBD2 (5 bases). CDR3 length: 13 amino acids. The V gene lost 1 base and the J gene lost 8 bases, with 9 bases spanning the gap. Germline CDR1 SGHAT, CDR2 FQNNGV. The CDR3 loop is CASSLASLDEQFF. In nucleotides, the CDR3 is TGTGCCAGCAGCTTAGCTAGCTTGGATGAGCAGTTCTTC.

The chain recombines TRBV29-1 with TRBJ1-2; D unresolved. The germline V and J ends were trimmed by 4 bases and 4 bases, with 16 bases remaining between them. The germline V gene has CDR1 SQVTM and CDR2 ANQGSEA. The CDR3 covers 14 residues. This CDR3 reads CSVGRRLESYGYTF. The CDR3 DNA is TGCAGCGTTGGCAGACGGCTCGAGTCCTATGGCTACACCTTC.

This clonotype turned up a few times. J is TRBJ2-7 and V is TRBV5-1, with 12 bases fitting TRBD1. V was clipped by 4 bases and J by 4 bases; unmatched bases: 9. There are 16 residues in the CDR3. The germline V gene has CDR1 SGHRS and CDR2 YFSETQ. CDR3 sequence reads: CASSRYPGQGAYEQYF. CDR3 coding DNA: TGCGCCAGCAGCCGCTACCCGGGACAGGGGGCTTACGAGCAGTACTTC.

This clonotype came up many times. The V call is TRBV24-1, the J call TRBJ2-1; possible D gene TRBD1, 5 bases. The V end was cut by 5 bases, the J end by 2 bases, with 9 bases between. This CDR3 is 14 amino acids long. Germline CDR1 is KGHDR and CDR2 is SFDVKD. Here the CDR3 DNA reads TGTGCCACCAGTGGGGCAGGGACCTACAATGAGCAGTTCTTC. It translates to CATSGAGTYNEQFF.

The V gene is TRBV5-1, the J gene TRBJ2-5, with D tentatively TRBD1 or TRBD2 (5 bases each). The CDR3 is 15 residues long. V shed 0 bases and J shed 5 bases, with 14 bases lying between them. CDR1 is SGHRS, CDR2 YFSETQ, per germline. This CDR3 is CASSLAGTRRETQYF. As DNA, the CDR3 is TGCGCCAGCAGCTTGGCAGGGACCCGCCGGGAGACCCAGTACTTC.

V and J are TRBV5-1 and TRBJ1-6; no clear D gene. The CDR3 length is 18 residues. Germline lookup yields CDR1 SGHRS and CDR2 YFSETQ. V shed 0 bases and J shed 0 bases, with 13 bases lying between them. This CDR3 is CASSLGLSISSYNSPLHF. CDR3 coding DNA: TGCGCCAGCAGCTTGGGTCTGTCGATCAGCTCCTATAATTCACCCCTCCACTTT.

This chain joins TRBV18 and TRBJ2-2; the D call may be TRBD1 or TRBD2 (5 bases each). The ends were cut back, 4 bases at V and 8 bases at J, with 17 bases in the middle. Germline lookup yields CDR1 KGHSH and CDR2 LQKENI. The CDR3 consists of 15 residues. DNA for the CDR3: TGTGCCAGCTCACTGGGGACCGCCGAAACAGGGGAGCTGTTTTTT. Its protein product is CASSLGTAETGELFF. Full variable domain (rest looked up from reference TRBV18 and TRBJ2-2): NAGVMQNPRHLVRRRGQEARLRCSPMKGHSHVYWYRQLPEEGLKFMVYLQKENIIDESGMPKERFSAEFPKEGPSILRIQQVVRGDSAAYFCASSLGTAETGELFFGEGSRLTVL.

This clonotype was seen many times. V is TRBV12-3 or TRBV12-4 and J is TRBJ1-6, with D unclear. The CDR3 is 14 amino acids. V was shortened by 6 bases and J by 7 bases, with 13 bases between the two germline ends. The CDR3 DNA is TGTGCCAGCAGCAGTAGGGTGGCGAATTCACCCCTCCACTTT. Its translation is CASSSRVANSPLHF.

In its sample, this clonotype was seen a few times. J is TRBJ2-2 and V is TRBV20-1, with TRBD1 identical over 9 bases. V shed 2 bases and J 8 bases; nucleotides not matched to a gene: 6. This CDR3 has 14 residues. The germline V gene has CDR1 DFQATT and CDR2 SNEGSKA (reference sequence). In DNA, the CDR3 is TGCAGTGCTAGACCACCACAGGGGGCAGGGGAGCTGTTTTTT. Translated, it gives CSARPPQGAGELFF.

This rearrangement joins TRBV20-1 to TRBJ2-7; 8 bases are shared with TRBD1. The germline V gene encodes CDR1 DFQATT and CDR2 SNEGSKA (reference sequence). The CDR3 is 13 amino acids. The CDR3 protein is CKLRDRFTYEQYF. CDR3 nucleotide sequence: TGCAAGCTCCGGGACAGGTTTACCTACGAGCAGTACTTC.

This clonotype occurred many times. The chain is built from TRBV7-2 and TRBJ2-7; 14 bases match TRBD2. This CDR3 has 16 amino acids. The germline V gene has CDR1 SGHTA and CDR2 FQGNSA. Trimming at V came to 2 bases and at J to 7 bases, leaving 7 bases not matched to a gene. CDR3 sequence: CASSLSTSGRAFEQYF. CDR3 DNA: TGTGCCAGCAGCTTATCGACTAGCGGGAGGGCCTTTGAGCAGTACTTC.

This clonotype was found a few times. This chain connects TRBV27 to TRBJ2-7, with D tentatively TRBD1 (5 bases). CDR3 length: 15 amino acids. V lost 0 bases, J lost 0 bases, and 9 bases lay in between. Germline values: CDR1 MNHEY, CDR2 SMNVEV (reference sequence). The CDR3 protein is CASSLSPQGSYEQYF. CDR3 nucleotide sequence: TGTGCCAGCAGTTTATCACCCCAGGGCTCCTACGAGCAGTACTTC.

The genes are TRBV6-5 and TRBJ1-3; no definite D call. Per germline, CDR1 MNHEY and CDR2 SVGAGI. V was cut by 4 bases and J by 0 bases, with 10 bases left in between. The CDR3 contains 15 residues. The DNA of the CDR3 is TGTGCCAGCAGTTCAGACTGGTTCTCTGGAAACACCATATATTTT. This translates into CASSSDWFSGNTIYF.

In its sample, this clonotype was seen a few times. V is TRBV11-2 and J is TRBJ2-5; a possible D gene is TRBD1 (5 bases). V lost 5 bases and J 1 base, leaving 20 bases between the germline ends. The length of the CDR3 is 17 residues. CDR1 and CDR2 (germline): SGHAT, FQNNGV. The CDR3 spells CASSPLRAGKAQETQYF. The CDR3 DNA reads TGTGCCAGCAGCCCCCTTAGGGCAGGGAAGGCCCAAGAGACCCAGTACTTC.

CDR3 in amino acids: CATSPPGQGTRRPLHF. The CDR3 nucleotides read TGTGCCACCAGCCCGCCGGGACAGGGGACTCGAAGGCCCCTCCACTTT. V usage is TRBV15 and J usage is TRBJ1-6; 10 bases are shared with TRBD1. V dropped 5 bases and J dropped 13; count of bases not matched to a gene: 14. Germline V gene lookup returns CDR1 LNHNV and CDR2 YYDKDF (reference sequence). CDR3 length equals 16 residues.

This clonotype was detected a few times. CDR3 sequence (DNA): TGCGCCAGCAGCTCCGGGACCCATACCACCGGGGAGCTGTTTTTT. Its protein product is CASSSGTHTTGELFF. J is TRBJ2-2 and V is TRBV5-1, with D possibly being TRBD1 or TRBD2 (5 bases each). CDR3 length equals 15 residues. With 3 bases removed from V and 4 bases from J, the gap between germline ends came to 13 bases. The germline V gene encodes CDR1 SGHRS and CDR2 YFSETQ.

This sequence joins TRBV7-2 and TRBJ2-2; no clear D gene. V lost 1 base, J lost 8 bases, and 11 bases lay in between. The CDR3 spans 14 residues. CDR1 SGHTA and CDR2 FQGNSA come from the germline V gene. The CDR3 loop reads CASSLGADFGELFF. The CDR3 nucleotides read TGTGCCAGCAGCTTAGGGGCGGATTTTGGGGAGCTGTTTTTT.

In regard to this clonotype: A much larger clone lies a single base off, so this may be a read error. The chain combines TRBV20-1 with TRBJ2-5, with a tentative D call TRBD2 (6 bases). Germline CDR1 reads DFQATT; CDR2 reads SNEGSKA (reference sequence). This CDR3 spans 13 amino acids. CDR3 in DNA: TGCAGTGCTAGAGAGGCGGGGCCAGAGACCCAGCACTTC. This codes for CSAREAGPETQHF.

Written as DNA, the CDR3 is TGTGCCAGCAGTGGACTAGCGGGAGGAGCTGGTGAGACCCAGTACTTC. This gives the protein CASSGLAGGAGETQYF. J is TRBJ2-5 and V is TRBV12-3 or TRBV12-4, with TRBD2 matching over 14 bases. The CDR3 is made up of 16 amino acids. V lost 5 bases to trimming and J lost 5 bases; unmatched junction nucleotides: 7.

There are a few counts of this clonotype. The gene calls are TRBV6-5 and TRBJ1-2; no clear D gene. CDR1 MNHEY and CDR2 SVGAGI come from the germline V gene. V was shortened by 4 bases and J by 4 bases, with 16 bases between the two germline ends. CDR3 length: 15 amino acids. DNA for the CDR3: TGTGCCAGCAGTTCCCCCGGAATCGGGCGCTATGGCTACACCTTC. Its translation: CASSSPGIGRYGYTF.